The clone carrying this T cell receptor beta chain was recorded at least ten times. This sample stems from a study of spatial heterogeneity in lung cancer. At the level of the study: Detected sequences consistently included more beta-chain ones than alpha-chain ones. Mean representation of each unique TCR and UMI combination in the raw reads exceeded nine occurrences.

Stated time point: blood at routine non-recurrence follow-up after resection. Frozen PBMC, nontumor lung or tumor provided whole RNA, which was sequenced unsorted. Unique molecular identifiers, one per molecule, were present on every TCR cDNA molecule. TCRdb ran MiXCR on the 5' RACE reads and lists one entry per CDR3 protein. The sample lists 49,000 or so distinct CDR3 sequences, about 11% occurring once. V was cut by 1 base and J by 5 bases, with 6 bases left in between. The CDR3 runs to 12 residues. Germline V gene data show CDR1 as SGHTA and CDR2 as FQGNSA. Sequencing used PBMCs, obtained at follow-up. The chain carries TRBV7-2 and TRBJ2-7; D ambiguous. The clonotype originates from a male donor with early-stage non-small cell lung cancer. For the CDR3, the DNA is TGTGCCAGCAGCTTAGGTATTAACGAGCAGTACTTC. It specifies CASSLGINEQYF.